Below are 26 T cell receptor beta chains sequenced from a single sample in a study of monozygotic twins with cystic fibrosis. Data came from immunoSEQ multiplex PCR; TCRdb stores just in-frame clones and leaves some out. Here the sample spans roughly 32,000 clones, nearly 98% being singletons. The sample comprised blood. All receptors come from a girl aged 2-10 years with cystic fibrosis.

The rearrangement links TRBV27 to TRBJ1-2, with no clear D. This CDR3 contains 14 residues. V lost 2 bases, J lost 4 bases, and 11 bases lay in between. CDR1 is MNHEY and CDR2 is SMNVEV in the germline V gene (reference sequence). The DNA for the CDR3 is TGTGCCAGCAGTTTAGGTATGGGAAGCTATGGCTACACCTTC. It translates to CASSLGMGSYGYTF.

The chain joins TRBV4-2 to TRBJ2-5; 7 bases match TRBD2. The CDR3 has 18 amino acids. After removal of 4 bases from V and 0 bases from J, the junction contained 14 bases not matched to a gene. The germline gives CDR1 LGHNA, CDR2 YNFKEQ. CDR3: CASSPVAASGGYQETQYF. The CDR3 region has the DNA TGTGCCAGCAGCCCGGTCGCCGCTAGCGGCGGATACCAAGAGACCCAGTACTTC.

V usage is TRBV5-4 and J usage is TRBJ2-3, with 7 bases that match TRBD1. CDR3 size: 14 residues. The germline V gene has CDR1 SGHNT and CDR2 YYREEE (reference sequence). The V gene end was trimmed by 1 base and the J gene end by 4 bases; junction bases not matched to a gene: 3. Here the CDR3 reads CASSLRQGADTQYF. In DNA form, the CDR3 reads TGTGCCAGCAGCTTGCGGCAGGGGGCAGATACGCAGTATTTT. The full variable domain, rest sourced from reference TRBV5-4 and TRBJ2-3, is ETGVTQSPTHLIKTRGQQVTLRCSSQSGHNTVSWYQQALGQGPQFIFQYYREEENGRGNFPPRFSGLQFPNYSSELNVNALELDDSALYLCASSLRQGADTQYFGPGTRLTVL.

The V gene is TRBV6-1, the J gene TRBJ1-5; D may be TRBD1 (5 bases). Germline V CDR1 and CDR2: MNHNS, SASEGT. The CDR3 contains 13 residues. Trimming stripped 8 bases from V and 2 bases from J, with 10 bases between. CDR3 sequence (DNA): TGTGCCAGCCAGGGATACGGCAATCAGCCCCAGCATTTT. Translated, it gives CASQGYGNQPQHF.

The J gene is TRBJ1-3, the V gene TRBV2; D might be TRBD1 (5 bases). Germline CDR1 reads SNHLY; CDR2 reads FYNNEI. The germline V and J ends were trimmed by 5 bases and 0 bases, with 11 bases remaining between them. CDR3 length: 15 amino acids. For the CDR3, the DNA is TGTGCCAGCAGTCAGAAGAGGGGCTCTGGAAACACCATATATTTT. Its translation: CASSQKRGSGNTIYF.

This sequence joins TRBV19 and TRBJ1-4; no reliable D call. From germline, CDR1 is LNHDA and CDR2 SQIVND (reference sequence). The CDR3 extends over 14 amino acids. The ends were cut back, 5 bases at V and 5 bases at J, with 12 bases in the middle. The CDR3 region has the DNA TGTGCCAGTAGTGTCGGCCCCTACAATGAAAAACTGTTTTTT. This encodes CASSVGPYNEKLFF.

The chain recombines TRBV29-1 with TRBJ2-7; the D is unclear. The CDR3 totals 13 residues. Germline lookup yields CDR1 SQVTM and CDR2 ANQGSEA. Trimming took off 1 base at V and 5 bases at J, with 12 bases between the two ends. The CDR3 DNA is TGCAGCGTTGAAGTTCTAGACCCCAACGAGCAGTACTTC. Protein sequence: CSVEVLDPNEQYF.

The rearrangement links TRBV7-2 to TRBJ2-3; 10 nucleotides align to TRBD1. CDR1 is SGHTA and CDR2 is FQGNSA in the germline V gene. This CDR3 region has 15 residues. The ends lost 6 bases at V and 3 bases at J; junction bases unmatched: 6. The CDR3: CASSPGQGWTDTQYF. CDR3 in DNA: TGTGCCAGCAGTCCGGGACAGGGGTGGACAGATACGCAGTATTTT. The full variable domain, rest sourced from reference TRBV7-2 and TRBJ2-3, is GAGVSQSPSNKVTEKGKDVELRCDPISGHTALYWYRQSLGQGLEFLIYFQGNSAPDKSGLPSDRFSAERTGGSVSTLTIQRTQQEDSAVYLCASSPGQGWTDTQYFGPGTRLTVL.

The chain is built from TRBV9 and TRBJ2-3; 7 nucleotides align to TRBD1. The ends lost 3 bases at V and 6 bases at J; junction bases unmatched: 10. Germline values: CDR1 SGDLS, CDR2 YYNGEE. The CDR3 sequence is 15 residues long. The CDR3 here is CASSEADRVYDTQYF. The DNA for the CDR3 is TGTGCCAGCAGCGAAGCTGACAGGGTGTATGATACGCAGTATTTT. Filled out from reference TRBV9 and TRBJ2-3, the complete variable domain reads DSGVTQTPKHLITATGQRVTLRCSPRSGDLSVYWYQQSLDQGLQFLIQYYNGEERAKGNILERFSAQQFPDLHSELNLSSLELGDSALYFCASSEADRVYDTQYFGPGTRLTVL.

This rearrangement joins TRBV5-1 to TRBJ2-5; a possible D gene is TRBD1 (6 bases). The CDR3 is 15 residues long. In germline, CDR1 is SGHRS, CDR2 YFSETQ. V lost 0 bases and J 5 bases, leaving 14 bases between the germline ends. Here the CDR3 reads CASSLEYGGFETQYF. As DNA, the CDR3 is TGCGCCAGCAGCTTGGAATATGGGGGCTTCGAGACCCAGTACTTC.

This rearrangement joins TRBV21-1 to TRBJ2-2; TRBD2, the table's D call, was not compared with the DNA. TRBV21-1 is listed as a pseudogene. The CDR3 has 15 amino acids. CDR3 sequence (DNA): TGTGCCAGCAGCGCCCCGGACTGGAACACCGGGGAGCTGTTTTTT. Translating gives CASSAPDWNTGELFF.

The CDR3 DNA reads as TGTGCCAGCAGCGTAGGGGACAGCTTCTATGGCTACACCTTC. This gives the protein CASSVGDSFYGYTF. The rearrangement joins TRBV9 to TRBJ1-2, with TRBD1 matching over 7 bases. The junction had 3 bases not matched to a gene; V was cut back by 0 bases and J by 4 bases. This CDR3 has 14 residues. CDR1 is SGDLS and CDR2 is YYNGEE in the germline V gene.

The V gene is TRBV6-4, the J gene TRBJ2-6; D remains unclear. V was pared by 3 bases and J by 6 bases, with 15 bases between. Looked up from germline, CDR1 is MRHNA and CDR2 is SNTAGT. The CDR3 contains 16 residues. The CDR3 DNA is TGTGCCAGCAGTGAATCGGAATCCTCCCCGGCCAACGTCCTGACTTTC. Translating it yields CASSESESSPANVLTF.

V gene TRBV6-1 combines with J gene TRBJ2-2; TRBD2 matches at 7 bases. Germline V gene sequence: CDR1 MNHNS, CDR2 SASEGT. This CDR3 contains 15 residues. V lost 1 base, J lost 6 bases, and 5 bases stayed unmatched. The CDR3 here is CASSEGQRDSGELFF. As DNA, the CDR3 is TGTGCCAGCAGTGAAGGCCAGCGGGATTCCGGGGAGCTGTTTTTT.

The rearrangement uses TRBV19 and TRBJ1-2; D call uncertain. The V and J ends lost 5 bases and 8 bases respectively, with 9 bases between them. Per germline, CDR1 LNHDA and CDR2 SQIVND (reference sequence). The CDR3 runs to 11 residues. CDR3 residues: CASSDPEGYTF. As DNA, the CDR3 is TGTGCCAGTAGTGATCCGGAGGGCTACACCTTC.

In the case of this clone: At the DNA level, this CDR3 is encoded by other sequences in the same sample as well. The chain carries TRBV30 and TRBJ1-1; no reliable D call. Germline V gene sequence: CDR1 GTSNPN, CDR2 SVGIG (reference sequence). This CDR3 contains 13 residues. Trimming stripped 0 bases from V and 4 bases from J, with 9 bases between. CDR3: CAWSVLGGTEAFF. CDR3 sequence (DNA): TGTGCCTGGAGTGTACTGGGCGGCACTGAAGCTTTCTTT.

The chain has TRBV7-9 and TRBJ2-2; 15 nucleotides line up with TRBD2. The ends lost 3 bases at V and 5 bases at J; junction bases unmatched: 7. Germline CDR1 reads SEHNR; CDR2 reads FQNEAQ (reference sequence). The CDR3 spans 18 residues. The CDR3 loop is CASSLGLAGGYITGELFF. The CDR3 DNA follows: TGTGCCAGCAGCTTGGGACTAGCGGGAGGTTACATTACCGGGGAGCTGTTTTTT.

The genes are TRBV19 and TRBJ2-3; D gene ambiguous. The V gene lost 5 bases and the J gene lost 2 bases, with 8 bases spanning the gap. This CDR3 has 13 residues. Germline V lookup: CDR1 LNHDA, CDR2 SQIVND (reference sequence). DNA for the CDR3: TGTGCCAGTAGTGTGGTACCCACAGATACGCAGTATTTT. This encodes CASSVVPTDTQYF.

The genes are TRBV6-5 and TRBJ2-1, with TRBD2 as a possible D gene (6 bases). CDR1 MNHEY and CDR2 SVGAGI come from the germline V gene. The V and J ends lost 5 bases and 6 bases respectively, with 14 bases between them. The CDR3 has 14 amino acids. CDR3 bases: TGTGCCAGCAGTCTCGCCAAGCGGGCCAATGAGCAGTTCTTC. It is translated as CASSLAKRANEQFF.

The chain uses TRBV5-1 and TRBJ2-3, with a tentative D call TRBD2 (5 bases). Germline lookup yields CDR1 SGHRS and CDR2 YFSETQ. V gave up 3 bases and J gave up 0 bases, with 17 bases separating them. The CDR3 totals 17 residues. CDR3 residues: CASSSTLEGPSTDTQYF. Written as DNA, the CDR3 is TGCGCCAGCAGCTCTACCCTAGAGGGTCCAAGCACAGATACGCAGTATTTT.

The V and J genes are TRBV19 and TRBJ1-2; possible D gene TRBD1, 5 bases. CDR1 and CDR2 (germline): LNHDA, SQIVND (reference sequence). V lost 5 bases and J 5 bases, leaving 12 bases between the germline ends. This CDR3 region has 13 residues. The CDR3 reads CASSWGSTYGYTF. CDR3 nucleotide sequence: TGTGCCAGTAGTTGGGGGAGTACATATGGCTACACCTTC. Looking up the rest from reference TRBV19 and TRBJ1-2 gives the full variable domain: DGGITQSPKYLFRKEGQNVTLSCEQNLNHDAMYWYRQDPGQGLRLIYYSQIVNDFQKGDIAEGYSVSREKKESFPLTVTSAQKNPTAFYLCASSWGSTYGYTFGSGTRLTVV.

The chain recombines TRBV11-3 with TRBJ2-1; D remains unclear. Trimming stripped 5 bases from V and 4 bases from J, with 12 bases between. Germline V gene lookup returns CDR1 SGHNT and CDR2 YENEEA. The CDR3 is 14 residues long. The CDR3 DNA is TGTGCCAGCAGCCGAGAAGGGCAATACAATGAGCAGTTCTTC. Encoded protein: CASSREGQYNEQFF.

The chain is built from TRBV11-1 and TRBJ1-1, with D unclear. CDR3 length: 13 residues. Germline V gene lookup returns CDR1 SGHAT and CDR2 FQDESV (reference sequence). V was clipped by 10 bases and J by 0 bases, with 12 bases between them. CDR3: CATRGIMNTEAFF. DNA for the CDR3: TGTGCCACCCGAGGGATCATGAACACTGAAGCTTTCTTT. The entire variable domain, with the rest obtained from reference TRBV11-1 and TRBJ1-1, is as follows: EAEVAQSPRYKITEKSQAVAFWCDPISGHATLYWYRQILGQGPELLVQFQDESVVDDSQLPKDRFSAERLKGVDSTLKIQPAELGDSAMYLCATRGIMNTEAFFGQGTRLTVV.

The genes are TRBV29-1 and TRBJ1-1; TRBD1 is a possible D gene (6 bases). The V end was cut by 3 bases, the J end by 0 bases, with 14 bases between. This CDR3 has 15 residues. CDR1 and CDR2 (germline): SQVTM, ANQGSEA. The CDR3 DNA follows: TGCAGCGTTGAGGTGGCAGGGGTGTTGAACACTGAAGCTTTCTTT. Translating it yields CSVEVAGVLNTEAFF.

This clone has just one count. The chain links TRBV21-1 to TRBJ2-7. TRBV21-1 is a pseudogene segment. CDR3 length: 18 amino acids. CDR3 sequence: CASSKTHNGLPGNYEQYF. CDR3 nucleotides: TGTGCCAGCAGCAAAACGCATAATGGACTCCCAGGGAACTACGAGCAGTACTTC.

The rearrangement joins TRBV28 to TRBJ1-2; D remains ambiguous. The V gene lost 5 bases and the J gene lost 2 bases, with 12 bases spanning the gap. Germline assignment: CDR1 MDHEN and CDR2 SYDVKM. CDR3 size: 14 residues. This CDR3 reads CASSSFEPNYGYTF. The CDR3 DNA follows: TGTGCCAGCAGTAGCTTCGAACCGAACTATGGCTACACCTTC.